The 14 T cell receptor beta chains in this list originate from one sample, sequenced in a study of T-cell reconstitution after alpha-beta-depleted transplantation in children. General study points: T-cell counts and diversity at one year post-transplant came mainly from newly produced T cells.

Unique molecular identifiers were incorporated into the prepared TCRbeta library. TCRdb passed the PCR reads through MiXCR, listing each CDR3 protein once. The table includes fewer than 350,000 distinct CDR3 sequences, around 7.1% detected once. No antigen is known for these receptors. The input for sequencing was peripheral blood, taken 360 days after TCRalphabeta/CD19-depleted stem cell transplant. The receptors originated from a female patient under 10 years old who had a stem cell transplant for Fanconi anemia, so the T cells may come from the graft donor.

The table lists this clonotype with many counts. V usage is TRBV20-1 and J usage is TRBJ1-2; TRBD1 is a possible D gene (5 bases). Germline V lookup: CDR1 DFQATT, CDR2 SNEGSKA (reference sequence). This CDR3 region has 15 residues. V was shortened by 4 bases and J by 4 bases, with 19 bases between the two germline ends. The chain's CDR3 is CSANPTGQPIYGYTF. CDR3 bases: TGCAGTGCTAACCCTACGGGGCAGCCTATCTATGGCTACACCTTC.

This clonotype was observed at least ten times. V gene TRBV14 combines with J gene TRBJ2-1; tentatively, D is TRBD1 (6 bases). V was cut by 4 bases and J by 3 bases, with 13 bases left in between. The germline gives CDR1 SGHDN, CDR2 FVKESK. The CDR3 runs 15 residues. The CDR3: CASSPWDNLYNEQFF. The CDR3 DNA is TGTGCCAGCAGCCCCTGGGACAATCTCTACAATGAGCAGTTCTTC.

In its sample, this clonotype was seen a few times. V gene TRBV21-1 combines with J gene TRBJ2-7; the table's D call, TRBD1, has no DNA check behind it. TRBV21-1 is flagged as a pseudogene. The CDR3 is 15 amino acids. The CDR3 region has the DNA TGTGCCAGCAGCAAAGCCGGCGACAGGGCATACGAGCAGTACTTC. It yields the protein CASSKAGDRAYEQYF.

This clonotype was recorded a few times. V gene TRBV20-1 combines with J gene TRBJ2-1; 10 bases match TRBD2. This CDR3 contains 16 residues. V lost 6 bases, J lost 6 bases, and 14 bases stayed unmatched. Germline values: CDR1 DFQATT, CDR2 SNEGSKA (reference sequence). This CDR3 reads CSAESRGLAASNEQFF. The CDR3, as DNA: TGCAGTGCAGAGTCCCGAGGACTAGCGGCATCCAATGAGCAGTTCTTC.

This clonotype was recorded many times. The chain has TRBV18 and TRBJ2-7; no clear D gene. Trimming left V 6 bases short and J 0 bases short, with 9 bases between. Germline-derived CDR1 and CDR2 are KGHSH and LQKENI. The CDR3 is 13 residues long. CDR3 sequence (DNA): TGTGCCAGCTCGCCCGGGTCCTCCTACGAGCAGTACTTC. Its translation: CASSPGSSYEQYF.

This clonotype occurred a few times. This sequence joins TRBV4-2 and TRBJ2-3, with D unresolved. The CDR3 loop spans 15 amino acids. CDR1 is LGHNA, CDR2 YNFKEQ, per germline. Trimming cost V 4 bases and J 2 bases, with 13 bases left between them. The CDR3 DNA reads TGTGCCAGCAGCCCAAGCTGGTCTTACACAGATACGCAGTATTTT. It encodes CASSPSWSYTDTQYF.

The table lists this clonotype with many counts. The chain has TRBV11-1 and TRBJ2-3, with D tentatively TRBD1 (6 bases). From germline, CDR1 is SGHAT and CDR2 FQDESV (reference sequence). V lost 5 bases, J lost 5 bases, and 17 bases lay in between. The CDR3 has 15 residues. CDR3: CASSPGTLAGDTQYF. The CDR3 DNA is TGTGCCAGCAGCCCGGGGACACTTGCAGGAGATACGCAGTATTTT.

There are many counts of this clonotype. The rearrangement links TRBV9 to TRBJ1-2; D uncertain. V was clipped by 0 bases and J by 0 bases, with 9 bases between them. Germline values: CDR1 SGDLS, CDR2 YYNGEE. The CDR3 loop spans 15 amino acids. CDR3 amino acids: CASSVEGNANYGYTF. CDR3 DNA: TGTGCCAGCAGCGTAGAAGGGAACGCTAACTATGGCTACACCTTC.

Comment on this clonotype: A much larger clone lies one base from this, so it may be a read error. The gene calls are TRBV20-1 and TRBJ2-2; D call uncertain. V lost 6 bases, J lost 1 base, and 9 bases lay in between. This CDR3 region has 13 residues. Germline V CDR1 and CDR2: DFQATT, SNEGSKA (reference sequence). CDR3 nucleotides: TGCAGTGCCGGGCAGCTGAACACCGGGGAGCTGTTTTTT. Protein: CSAGQLNTGELFF.

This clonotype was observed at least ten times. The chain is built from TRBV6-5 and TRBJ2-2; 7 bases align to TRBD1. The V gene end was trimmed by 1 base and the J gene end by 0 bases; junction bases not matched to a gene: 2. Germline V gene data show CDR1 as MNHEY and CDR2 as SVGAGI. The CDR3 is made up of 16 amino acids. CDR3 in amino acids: CASSYFGTANTGELFF. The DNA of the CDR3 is TGTGCCAGCAGTTACTTCGGGACAGCGAACACCGGGGAGCTGTTTTTT.

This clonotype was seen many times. CDR3 residues: CASSEETGRNQPQHF. CDR3 sequence (DNA): TGTGCCAGCAGCGAGGAGACAGGTAGGAATCAGCCCCAGCATTTT. The rearrangement joins TRBV4-2 to TRBJ1-5; perhaps TRBD1 as D (6 bases). The CDR3 loop spans 15 amino acids. CDR1 is LGHNA and CDR2 is YNFKEQ in the germline V gene. Trimming pared 5 bases from V and 4 bases from J, leaving 15 bases between.

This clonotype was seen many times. CDR3 sequence reads: CSAPPAGRGGAYNEQFF. The CDR3 DNA reads TGCAGTGCTCCCCCAGCCGGGCGCGGGGGGGCCTACAATGAGCAGTTCTTC. The chain combines TRBV20-1 with TRBJ2-1, with TRBD2 identical over 9 bases. Germline V lookup: CDR1 DFQATT, CDR2 SNEGSKA (reference sequence). The CDR3 loop spans 17 amino acids. Trimming removed 5 bases from V and 2 bases from J; junction bases left unmatched: 13.

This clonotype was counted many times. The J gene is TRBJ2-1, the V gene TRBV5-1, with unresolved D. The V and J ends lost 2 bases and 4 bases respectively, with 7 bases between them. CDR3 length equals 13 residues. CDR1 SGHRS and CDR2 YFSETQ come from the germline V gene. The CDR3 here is CASSFGRYNEQFF. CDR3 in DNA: TGCGCCAGCAGCTTCGGACGGTACAATGAGCAGTTCTTC.

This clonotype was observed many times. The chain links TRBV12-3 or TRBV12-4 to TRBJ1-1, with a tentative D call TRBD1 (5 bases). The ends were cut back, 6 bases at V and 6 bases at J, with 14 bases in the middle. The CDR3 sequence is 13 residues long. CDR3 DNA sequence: TGTGCCAGCAGGGGCCTGGGAGGGGCTGAAGCTTTCTTT. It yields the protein CASRGLGGAEAFF.